This record concerns one TCR beta chain sequence. Its antigen is not known. The sample originates from a study of regulatory T cells in long-lasting Graves disease. Study details: Over 5 years of antithyroid drugs with positive TSH receptor antibodies was taken to mean persistent Graves' disease.

Notes on the study in general: Tissue studied was limited to peripheral blood, excluding thyroid tissue. The TCR repertoire of persistent Graves' patients was less diverse than that of newly diagnosed ones.

Library construction for TCR beta used iRepertoire HTBI primers and Arm-PCR of CDR3 regions. TCRdb reprocessed the multiplex PCR reads with MiXCR, giving one entry per CDR3 protein. Of around 460,000 distinct CDR3 sequences in the sample, 20% to 25% were seen once. Time point meaning: persistent/refractory GD, antithyroid drugs over 5 years with positive TRAb. PBMC RNA was the source of the TCR library. The clonotype was recovered from a female donor with Graves disease. The input for sequencing was peripheral blood mononuclear cells (PBMCs), taken when the disease was refractory, from a patient treated with antithyroid drugs.

CDR3 loop: CASSHLGQKNEKLFF. The CDR3 bases are TGCGCCAGCAGCCACCTGGGACAGAAGAATGAAAAACTGTTTTTT. The chain recombines TRBV4-3 with TRBJ1-4; 7 positions match TRBD1. This CDR3 comprises 15 residues. The germline gives CDR1 LGHNA, CDR2 YSLEER. Trimming took 3 bases from V and 5 from J; bases not matched to a gene: 6.